Sequencing of this T cell receptor beta chain was carried out in a study of T cell responses to AZD1222 COVID-19 vaccine. Broader study findings: Regions left unmutated in variants are reportedly the target of nearly half of spike-specific TCRs. Baseline seropositivity occurred in only 5 or 6 AZD1222 recipients.

Libraries were prepared by immunoSEQ multiplex PCR; TCRdb keeps only in-frame clonotypes and omits some of them. Among 180,000 or so clones, 85% to 95% were seen once, and the ten largest hold about 0.6%. Germline CDR1 and CDR2: LNHDA and SQIVND (reference sequence). V lost 2 bases, J lost 2 bases, and 12 bases stayed unmatched. This CDR3 comprises 18 residues. Of note for this clone: Its cognate antigen is unknown.

The input for sequencing was peripheral blood, taken on day 0 of AZD1222 vaccination. This chain uses TRBV19 with TRBJ2-3, with 8 bases identical to TRBD2. The receptor's source is an adult in good health. The DNA of the CDR3 is TGTGCCAGTAGTATATCTTTAAGAGGTAGCGGGAACACAGATACGCAGTATTTT. As protein: CASSISLRGSGNTDTQYF. The variable domain in full, completed from reference TRBV19 and TRBJ2-3, reads DGGITQSPKYLFRKEGQNVTLSCEQNLNHDAMYWYRQDPGQGLRLIYYSQIVNDFQKGDIAEGYSVSREKKESFPLTVTSAQKNPTAFYLCASSISLRGSGNTDTQYFGPGTRLTVL.